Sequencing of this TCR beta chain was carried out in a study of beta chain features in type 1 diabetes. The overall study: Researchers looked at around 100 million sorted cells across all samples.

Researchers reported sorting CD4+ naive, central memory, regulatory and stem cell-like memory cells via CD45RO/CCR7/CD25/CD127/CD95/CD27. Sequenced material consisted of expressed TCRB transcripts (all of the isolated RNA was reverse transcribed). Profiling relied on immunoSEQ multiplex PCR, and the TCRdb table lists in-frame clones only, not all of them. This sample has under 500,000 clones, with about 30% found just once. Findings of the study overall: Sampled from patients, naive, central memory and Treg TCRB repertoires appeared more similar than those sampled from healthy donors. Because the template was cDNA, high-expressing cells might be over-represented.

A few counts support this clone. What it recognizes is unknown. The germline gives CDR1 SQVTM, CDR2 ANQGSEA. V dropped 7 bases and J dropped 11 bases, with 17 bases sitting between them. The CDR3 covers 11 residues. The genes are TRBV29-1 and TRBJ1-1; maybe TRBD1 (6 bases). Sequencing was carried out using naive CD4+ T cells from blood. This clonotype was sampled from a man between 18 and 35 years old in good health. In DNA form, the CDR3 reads TGCAGCGCTCAGGGGACCGGTAACGCTTTCTTT. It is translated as CSAQGTGNAFF.